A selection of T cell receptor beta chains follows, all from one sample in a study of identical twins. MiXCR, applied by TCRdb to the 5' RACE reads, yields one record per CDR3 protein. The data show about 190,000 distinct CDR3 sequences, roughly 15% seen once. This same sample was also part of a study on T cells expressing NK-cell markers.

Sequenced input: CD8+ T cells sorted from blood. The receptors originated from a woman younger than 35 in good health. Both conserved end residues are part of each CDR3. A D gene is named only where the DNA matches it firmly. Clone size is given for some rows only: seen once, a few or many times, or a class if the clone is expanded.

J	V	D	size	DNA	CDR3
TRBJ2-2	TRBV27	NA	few	TGTGCCAGCAGTTTCACAGCGTCTGACACCGGGGAGCTGTTTTTT	CASSFTASDTGELFF
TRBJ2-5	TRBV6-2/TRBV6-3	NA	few	TGTGCCAGCAGTTATAGACTAGTGGAGACCCAGTACTTC	CASSYRLVETQYF
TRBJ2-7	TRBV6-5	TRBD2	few	TGTGCCAGCAGTTACGTGAGCGGGCGCGGGGGGATATACGAGCAGTACTTC	CASSYVSGRGGIYEQYF
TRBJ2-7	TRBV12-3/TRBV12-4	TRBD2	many	TGTGCCAGCAGTTTGGGAGGGAATTACGAGCAGTACTTC	CASSLGGNYEQYF
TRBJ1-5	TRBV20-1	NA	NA	TGCAGTGCTAGCCATGAGGGGGGCGGACATCAGCCCCAGCATTTT	CSASHEGGGHQPQHF
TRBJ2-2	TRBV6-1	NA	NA	TGTGCCAGCGCTAGCGTGACCGGGGAGCTGTTTTTT	CASASVTGELFF
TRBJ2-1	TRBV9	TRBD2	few	TGTGCCAGCAGCGTATCGGGGGACTACGATGAGCAGTTCTTC	CASSVSGDYDEQFF
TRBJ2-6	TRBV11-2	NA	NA	TGTGCCAGCAGCTCCCCCGGATGGCAGGGGTCCGGGGCCAACGTCCTGACTTTC	CASSSPGWQGSGANVLTF
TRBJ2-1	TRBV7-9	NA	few	TGTGCCAGCAGCCCCAGGGATTTCACGTACAATGAGCAGTTCTTC	CASSPRDFTYNEQFF
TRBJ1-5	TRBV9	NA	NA	TGTGCCAGCAGCGTCTTTAGCAATCAGCCCCAGCATTTT	CASSVFSNQPQHF
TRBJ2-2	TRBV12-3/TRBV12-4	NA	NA	TGTGCCAGCACCTCGGCCACCGGGGAGCTGTTTTTT	CASTSATGELFF
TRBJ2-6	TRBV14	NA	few	TGTGCCAGCAGCCACTGGGGACCGACCTACTCTGGGGCCAACGTCCTGACTTTC	CASSHWGPTYSGANVLTF
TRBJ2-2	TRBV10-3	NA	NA	TGTGCCATCAGTGAGTTTTGGACCGCCGAGAACTCGAACACCGGGGAGCTGTTTTTT	CAISEFWTAENSNTGELFF
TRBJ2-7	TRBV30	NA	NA	TGTGCCTGGAGTTCCCTTAGCGAGCAGTACTTC	CAWSSLSEQYF
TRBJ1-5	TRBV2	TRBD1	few	TGTGCCAGCAGAGACAGGGACGATAGCAATCAGCCCCAGCATTTT	CASRDRDDSNQPQHF
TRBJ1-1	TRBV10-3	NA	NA	TGTGCCATCAGTGATGGTATCGAAGCTTTCTTT	CAISDGIEAFF
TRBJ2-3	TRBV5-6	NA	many	TGTGCCAGCAGCTCCGGGACCCAGCAGTATTTT	CASSSGTQQYF
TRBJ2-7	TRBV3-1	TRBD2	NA	TGTGCCAGCACCCAAGAGGGCGGTGAGGCGCGGGAGGACCACGAGCAGTACTTC	CASTQEGGEAREDHEQYF
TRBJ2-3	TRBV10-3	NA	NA	TGTGCCATTATGGTGGAAGAAGGCACAGATACGCAGTATTTT	CAIMVEEGTDTQYF
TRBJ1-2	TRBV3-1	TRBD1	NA	TGTGCCAGCAGCCTCGGGACAGGGAACTACACCTTC	CASSLGTGNYTF
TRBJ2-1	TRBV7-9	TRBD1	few	TGTGCCAGCAGCGAAGGACAGGGGGCGAACAATGAGCAGTTCTTC	CASSEGQGANNEQFF
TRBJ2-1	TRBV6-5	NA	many	TGTGCCAGCAGATCCTTAAATGAGCAGTTCTTC	CASRSLNEQFF
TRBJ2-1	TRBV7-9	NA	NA	TGTGCCAGCATCGACTTGGGGGATGAGCAGTTCTTC	CASIDLGDEQFF
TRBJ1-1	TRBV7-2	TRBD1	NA	TGTGCCAGCAGTTTTATGGACAGGGGGCTGAACACTGAAGCTTTCTTT	CASSFMDRGLNTEAFF
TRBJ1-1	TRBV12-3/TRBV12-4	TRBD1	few	TGTGCCAGCAGTCCGACAGGGCCTGAAGCTTTCTTT	CASSPTGPEAFF
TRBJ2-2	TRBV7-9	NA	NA	TGTGCCAGCAGTCGAATGGCGGCAGAGAACACCGGGGAGCTGTTTTTT	CASSRMAAENTGELFF
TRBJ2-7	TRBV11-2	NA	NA	TGTGCCAGCAGCTTAGGGTTAGGGTTCTCCTACGAGCAGTACTTC	CASSLGLGFSYEQYF
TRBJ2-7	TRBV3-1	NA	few	TGTGCCAGCAGCCAAGTCGGCAGGGGTTACGAGCAGTACTTC	CASSQVGRGYEQYF
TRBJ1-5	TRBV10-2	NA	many	TGCGCCAGCAGTGATATGGGCCAGCCCCAGCATTTT	CASSDMGQPQHF
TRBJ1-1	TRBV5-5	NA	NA	TGTGCCAGCAGCTTGGTTCCCGATACTGAAGCTTTCTTT	CASSLVPDTEAFF
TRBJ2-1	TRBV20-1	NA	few	TGCAGTGCCTATAGCGCGGACGTCTACAATGAGCAGTTCTTC	CSAYSADVYNEQFF
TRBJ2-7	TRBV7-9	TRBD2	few	TGTGCCAGCAGCGCCCGGACTAGCGGGAGTTACGAGCAGTACTTC	CASSARTSGSYEQYF
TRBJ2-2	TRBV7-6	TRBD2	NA	TGTGCCAGCAGCTCCCAGGGAGGGGCTGGGGAGCTGTTTTTT	CASSSQGGAGELFF
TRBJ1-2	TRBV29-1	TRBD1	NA	TGCAGCGCCCCGACAGGGACATGGGGCTACACCTTC	CSAPTGTWGYTF
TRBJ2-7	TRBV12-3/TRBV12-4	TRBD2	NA	TGTGCCAGCAGTGCTAGCGGGAGCTCCTACGAGCAGTACTTC	CASSASGSSYEQYF
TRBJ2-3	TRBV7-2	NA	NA	TGTGCCAGCAGCTACCGGGACCCCCCAGATACGCAGTATTTT	CASSYRDPPDTQYF
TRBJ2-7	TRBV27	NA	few	TGTGCCAGCAGTGGTTCGGGCGACTTCTACGAGCAGTACTTC	CASSGSGDFYEQYF
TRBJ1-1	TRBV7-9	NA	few	TGTGCCAGCAGCCGACCCGATCCGACGAATGGGTTCGCTGAAGCTTTCTTT	CASSRPDPTNGFAEAFF
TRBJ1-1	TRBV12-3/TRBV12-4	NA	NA	TGTGCCAGCACTATCTCGGGGACTGAAGCTTTCTTT	CASTISGTEAFF
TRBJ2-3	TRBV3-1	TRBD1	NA	TGTGCCAGCAGAACGACAGGGATGGCCCCAGATACGCAGTATTTT	CASRTTGMAPDTQYF
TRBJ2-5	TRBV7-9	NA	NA	TGTGCCAGCAGCTCCCCCCGAGGGAGTAAAGAGACCCAGTACTTC	CASSSPRGSKETQYF
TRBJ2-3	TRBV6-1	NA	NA	TGTGCCAGCACCTCTCTTTTGCCTAGCACAGATACGCAGTATTTT	CASTSLLPSTDTQYF
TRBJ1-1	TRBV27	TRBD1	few	TGTGCCAGCAGTTTAAGGGGGCCTGGCACTGAAGCTTTCTTT	CASSLRGPGTEAFF
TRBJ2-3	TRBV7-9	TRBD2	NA	TGTGCCAGCAGCTTAATGGGACTAGCGGGAGTCGATACGCAGTATTTT	CASSLMGLAGVDTQYF
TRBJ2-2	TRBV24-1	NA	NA	TGTGCCACCAGTGATTTGCAGAGCACCGGGGAGCTGTTTTTT	CATSDLQSTGELFF
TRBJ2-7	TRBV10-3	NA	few	TGTGCCATCAGTGACGGACAGTCCTACGAGCAGTACTTC	CAISDGQSYEQYF